These T cell receptor beta chains were read from a single sample in a study of breast tumors, draining lymph nodes, adjacent tissues. In TCRdb, the multiplex PCR reads were re-called with MiXCR into one record per CDR3 protein. The sample carries approximately 130,000 distinct CDR3 sequences, around 20% recorded once. Sequenced material: axillary lymph node tissue. The receptors derive from a female donor with breast cancer. Some clones in this sample may be carry-over from other donors' samples. CDR3s include the opening cysteine and the closing phenylalanine or tryptophan. The D gene is left open where the match is weak. Clone size is not always given. Where it is, it says once, few, many or a class for expanded clones.

j_gene,abundance,v_gene,d_gene,CDR3nt,CDR3aa
TRBJ1-6,many,TRBV20-1,-,TGCAGTGCTAGACTCCGGGACGGTGGCAATTCACCCCTCCACTTT,CSARLRDGGNSPLHF
TRBJ1-6,once,TRBV28,-,TGTGCCAGCAGTTTAGAAACGCAGTGGTCACCCCTCCACTTT,CASSLETQWSPLHF
TRBJ1-5,many,TRBV24-1,-,TGTGCCACCAGTCAGGACAGTAATCAGCCCCAGCATTTT,CATSQDSNQPQHF
TRBJ1-2,many,TRBV3-1,-,TGTGCCAGCAGCCAAGCGATGGGACGGAACTATGGCTACACCTTC,CASSQAMGRNYGYTF
TRBJ1-2,many,TRBV20-1,-,TGCAGTGCTAGAGATATCAGGACAGATTCTTATGGCTACACCTTC,CSARDIRTDSYGYTF
TRBJ2-7,many,TRBV2,TRBD2,TGTGCCAGCAGGGGGACTACCTACGAGCAGTACTTC,CASRGTTYEQYF
TRBJ2-3,many,TRBV15,-,TGTGCCACCAGCAGAGGAGGGATCACAGATACGCAGTATTTT,CATSRGGITDTQYF
TRBJ2-1,many,TRBV5-5,TRBD1,TGTGCCAGCAGCTTAAGGGGACAGGGCGGAACCTACAATGAGCAGTTCTTC,CASSLRGQGGTYNEQFF
TRBJ1-3,many,TRBV5-1,-,TGCGCCAGCAGCCTGGAGGGGCTTGGCGGAAACACCATATATTTT,CASSLEGLGGNTIYF
TRBJ2-3,many,TRBV30,TRBD2,TGTGCTATCGGGGGGGTAGCGAGCACAGATACGCAGTATTTT,CAIGGVASTDTQYF
TRBJ2-1,many,TRBV20-1,-,TGCAGTGCCAAAGAAGGGCCGGGTGAGCAGTTCTTC,CSAKEGPGEQFF
TRBJ2-3,many,TRBV5-4,-,TGTGCCAGCAGCCAACTAGCCGCACTCCAAACAGATACGCAGTATTTT,CASSQLAALQTDTQYF
TRBJ2-1,many,TRBV7-8,-,TGTGCCAGCAGCTTAGTATCGGTCTCTAGCGTGGCCTACAATGAGCAGTTCTTC,CASSLVSVSSVAYNEQFF
TRBJ2-7,many,TRBV2,-,TGTGCCAGCAGTGTTCTCGGGCAGGGGCTCTCCTACGAGCAGTACTTC,CASSVLGQGLSYEQYF
TRBJ2-3,many,TRBV20-1,TRBD2,TGCAGTGCTAGCACTAGCGGGAGCCTGGGCACAGATACGCAGTATTTT,CSASTSGSLGTDTQYF
TRBJ2-5,many,TRBV24-1,TRBD2,TGTGCCACCAGTGATCCCGGGACTAGGCGGGAGACCCAGTACTTC,CATSDPGTRRETQYF
TRBJ2-1,many,TRBV13,TRBD2,TGTGCCAGCGGGGTAGCGGGAAGGGGGTACAATGAGCAGTTCTTC,CASGVAGRGYNEQFF
TRBJ1-6,many,TRBV27,TRBD1,TGTGCCAGCAGTTTATCGGAGACAGGGGGCTGGAATTCACCCCTCCACTTT,CASSLSETGGWNSPLHF
TRBJ1-3,-,TRBV18,-,TGTGCCAGCTCACCACCGGGAGGTTTCTCTGGAAACACCATATATTTT,CASSPPGGFSGNTIYF
TRBJ2-1,many,TRBV12-3/TRBV12-4,TRBD2,TGTGCCAGCAGTCCGGGACTAGCGGGAGGGAATGAGCAGTTCTTC,CASSPGLAGGNEQFF
TRBJ2-1,-,TRBV6-5,TRBD2,TGTGCCAGCAGTTCCGGGACTAGCGGGAGGCTCGATGAGCAGTTCTTC,CASSSGTSGRLDEQFF
TRBJ2-5,few,TRBV28,-,TGTGCCAGCAGTTCCTCAGGGCGCGAGGGAGGAGAGACCCAGTACTTC,CASSSSGREGGETQYF
TRBJ2-1,-,TRBV6-5,-,TGTGCCAGCCGTGGGGAGCATCCCTACAATGAGCAGTTCTTC,CASRGEHPYNEQFF
TRBJ2-1,many,TRBV7-3,TRBD2,TGTGCCAGCAGCTCCGATAGCGGGCGCCACAATGAGCAGTTCTTC,CASSSDSGRHNEQFF
TRBJ2-1,many,TRBV27,-,TGTGCCAGCACCGAACTCCCGGGGTCCTACAATGAGCAGTTCTTC,CASTELPGSYNEQFF
TRBJ2-1,many,TRBV5-1,-,TGCGCCAGCAGCCTTGGAGTTGGGGTCGGCTCCTACAATGAGCAGTTCTTC,CASSLGVGVGSYNEQFF
TRBJ2-2,many,TRBV20-1,TRBD2,TGCAGTGCTAGAGGGGGACTAGCGGGAGGCACCGGGGAGCTGTTTTTT,CSARGGLAGGTGELFF
TRBJ2-7,many,TRBV2,-,TGTGCCAGCAGTGAAGCGCCCTTTGCGGGCGTCTCCTACGAGCAGTACTTC,CASSEAPFAGVSYEQYF